The 6 T cell receptor beta chains below were found in one sample sequenced in a study of T cell responses to AZD1222 COVID-19 vaccine. Produced via immunoSEQ multiplex PCR; TCRdb's table is partial and in-frame only. The table shows 90,000 or so clones, with approximately 88% occurring only once. Specimen: peripheral blood, collected on day 0 of AZD1222 vaccination. These receptors were collected from an adult in good health.

This chain joins TRBV6-5 and TRBJ2-7, with D tentatively TRBD1 or TRBD2 (5 bases each). Germline V lookup: CDR1 MNHEY, CDR2 SVGAGI. CDR3 size: 14 residues. V was trimmed by 8 bases and J by 2 bases, leaving 16 bases between them. The chain's CDR3 is CASLLGDGAYEQYF. In DNA form, the CDR3 reads TGTGCCAGCCTCCTGGGGGATGGTGCCTACGAGCAGTACTTC.

This chain's CDR3 is CASSSPRGGSSTDTQYF. The CDR3 coding sequence is TGTGCCAGCAGTTCTCCCCGGGGGGGAAGTAGCACAGATACGCAGTATTTT. The chain links TRBV28 to TRBJ2-3, with 8 nucleotides matching TRBD2. This CDR3 region has 17 residues. Germline lookup yields CDR1 MDHEN and CDR2 SYDVKM. Trimming cost V 4 bases and J 0 bases; bases outside gene matches: 9.

This chain links TRBV5-1 with TRBJ2-3; no definite D call. CDR1 and CDR2 from the germline V gene are SGHRS and YFSETQ. The CDR3 totals 15 residues. Between the trimmed V and J ends, which lost 0 bases and 0 bases, there was a span of 8 bases. The CDR3 DNA follows: TGCGCCAGCAGCTTGGCCGGCAGGAGCACAGATACGCAGTATTTT. Translation gives CASSLAGRSTDTQYF.

This clone was recorded once. This chain links TRBV6-1 with TRBJ1-2; 9 nucleotides align to TRBD1. V was clipped by 0 bases and J by 4 bases; unmatched bases: 12. CDR1 and CDR2 from the germline V gene are MNHNS and SASEGT. This CDR3 is 18 amino acids long. For the CDR3, the DNA is TGTGCCAGCAGTGAAGCTTGGTTATTGGGACAGGGTCGCTATGGCTACACCTTC. Translating it yields CASSEAWLLGQGRYGYTF.

V gene TRBV18 combines with J gene TRBJ2-5; 8 bases agree with TRBD2. Germline lookup yields CDR1 KGHSH and CDR2 LQKENI. Trimming cost V 6 bases and J 1 base; bases outside gene matches: 4. The length of the CDR3 is 14 residues. The CDR3 DNA follows: TGTGCCAGCTCCCCCGGACTAGCCCAAGAGACCCAGTACTTC. It codes for CASSPGLAQETQYF. The variable domain in full, with the rest retrieved from reference TRBV18 and TRBJ2-5, is NAGVMQNPRHLVRRRGQEARLRCSPMKGHSHVYWYRQLPEEGLKFMVYLQKENIIDESGMPKERFSAEFPKEGPSILRIQQVVRGDSAAYFCASSPGLAQETQYFGPGTRLLVL.

The rearrangement links TRBV5-6 to TRBJ2-3, with TRBD2 identical over 10 bases. Germline assignment: CDR1 SGHDT and CDR2 YYEEEE. V shed 0 bases, J shed 4 bases, and the junction held 5 bases outside the gene matches. The CDR3 covers 16 residues. The CDR3 reads CASSLVGLAIADTQYF. Written as DNA, the CDR3 is TGTGCCAGCAGCTTGGTGGGACTAGCGATAGCAGATACGCAGTATTTT.